This TCR beta chain was observed in a study of cytomegalovirus exposure and HLA in healthy donors. The wider study: The same platform used for the 500 to 850 first-cohort repertoires was also used for the approximately 120 validation repertoires, as a later analysis reported.

It was the roughly 130-subject validation cohort, separate from the 666-subject first cohort, to which the donors belonged. Study-level findings and limits: Specific recognition of CMV antigens was confirmed in vitro for a few chains (all CMV-associated). Reportedly, cytomegalovirus status was diagnosed with high sensitivity and specificity.

The CDR3 covers 14 residues. Germline lookup yields CDR1 SGHDT and CDR2 YYEEEE. The ends were cut back, 4 bases at V and 1 base at J, with 12 bases in the middle. The data were produced by immunoSEQ multiplex PCR, yet TCRdb's version contains in-frame clones alone and is incomplete. The data contain 110,000 to 150,000 clones, roughly 93% of them singletons. As regards this clone: What it binds is not known.

The chain combines TRBV5-6 with TRBJ2-7; unclear D gene. The origin of this receptor is a man in his late teens or twenties in good health and CMV-seropositive. Sequencing was done on a sample of PBMCs. CDR3 bases: TGTGCCAGCAGCCTTAACTTCGGGTCCTACGAGCAGTACTTC. Translated: CASSLNFGSYEQYF.